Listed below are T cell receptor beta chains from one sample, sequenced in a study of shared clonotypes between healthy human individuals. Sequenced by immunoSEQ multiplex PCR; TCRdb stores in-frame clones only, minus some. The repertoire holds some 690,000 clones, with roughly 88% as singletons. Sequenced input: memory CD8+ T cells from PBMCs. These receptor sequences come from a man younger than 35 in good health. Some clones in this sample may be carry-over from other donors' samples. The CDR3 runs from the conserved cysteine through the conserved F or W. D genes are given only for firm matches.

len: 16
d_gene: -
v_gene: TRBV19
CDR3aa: CAYPSWGQGDNTEAFF

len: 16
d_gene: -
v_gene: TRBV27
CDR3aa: CASSPIGGATNEKLFF

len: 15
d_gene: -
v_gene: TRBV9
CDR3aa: CASSVVRDGPIEAFF

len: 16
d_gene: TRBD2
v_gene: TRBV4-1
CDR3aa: CASSPGTSARSGEQYF

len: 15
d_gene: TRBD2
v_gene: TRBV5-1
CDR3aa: CASSLGSGISGELFF

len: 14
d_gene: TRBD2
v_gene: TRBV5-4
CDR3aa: CASSVTSGSYEQYF

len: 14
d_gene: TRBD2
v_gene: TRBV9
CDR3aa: CASSPSSGRIEQYF

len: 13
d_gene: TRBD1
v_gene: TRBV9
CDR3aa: CASSADRAGGQYF

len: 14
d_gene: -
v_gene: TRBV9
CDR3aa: CASSVAGWGETQYF

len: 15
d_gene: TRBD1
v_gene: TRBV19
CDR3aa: CASSDGQGAWNEQFF

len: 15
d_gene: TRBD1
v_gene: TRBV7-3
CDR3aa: CASSLRGQGQETQYF

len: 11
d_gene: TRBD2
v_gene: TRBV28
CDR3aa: CASGGRYEQYF

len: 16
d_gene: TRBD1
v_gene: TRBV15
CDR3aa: CATSRAIDRGGNEQYF

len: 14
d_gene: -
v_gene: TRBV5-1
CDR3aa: CASSLDPRRPEAFF

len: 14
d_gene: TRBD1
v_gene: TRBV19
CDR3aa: CASSIDRASYEQYF

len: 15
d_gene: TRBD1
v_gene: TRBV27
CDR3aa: CASGRPRGTTDTQYF

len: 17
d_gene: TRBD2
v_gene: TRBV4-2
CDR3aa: CASSQEPGLAVSYEQYF

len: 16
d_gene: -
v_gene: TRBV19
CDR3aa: CASSSSRHRRSYEQYF

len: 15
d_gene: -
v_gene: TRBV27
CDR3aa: CASRPTGGRFYGYTF

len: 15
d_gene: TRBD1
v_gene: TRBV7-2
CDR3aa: CASSSGGYSNQPQHF

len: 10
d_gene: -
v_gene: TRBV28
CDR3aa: CASSFREQYF

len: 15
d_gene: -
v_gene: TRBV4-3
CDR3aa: CASSQDWRTLYEQYF

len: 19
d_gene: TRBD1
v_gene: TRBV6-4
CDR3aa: CASRSAGTGDVATNEKLFF

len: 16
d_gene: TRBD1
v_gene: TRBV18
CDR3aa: CASSPIVEGGSHEQYF

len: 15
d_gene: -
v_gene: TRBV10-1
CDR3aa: CASSEIQGQYNEQFF

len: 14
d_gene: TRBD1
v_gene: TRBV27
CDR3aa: CATSDRGRSYEQYF

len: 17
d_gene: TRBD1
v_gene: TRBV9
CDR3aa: CASSARQGARSYNEQFF

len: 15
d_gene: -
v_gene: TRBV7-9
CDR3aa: CASTNGEGDTGELFF

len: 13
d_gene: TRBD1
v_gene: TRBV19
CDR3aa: CASSTSQGATQYF

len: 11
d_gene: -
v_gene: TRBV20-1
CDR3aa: CSASLQNEQYF

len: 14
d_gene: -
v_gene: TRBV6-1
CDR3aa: CASSEPGINQPQHF

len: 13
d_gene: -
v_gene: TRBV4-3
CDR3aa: CASSQVRDGEQFF

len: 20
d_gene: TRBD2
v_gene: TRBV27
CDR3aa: CASSFTYPSNLAGLPHEQFF

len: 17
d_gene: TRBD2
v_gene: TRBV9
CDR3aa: CASSVHKRTSSYNEQFF

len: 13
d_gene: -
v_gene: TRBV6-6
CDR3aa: CASIQGGPHGYTF

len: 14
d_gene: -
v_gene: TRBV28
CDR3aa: CASSSGGNDQPQHF

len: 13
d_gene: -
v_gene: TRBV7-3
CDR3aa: CASSLVRSNEQFF

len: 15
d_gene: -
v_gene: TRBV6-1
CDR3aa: CASSEALHKTDTQYF

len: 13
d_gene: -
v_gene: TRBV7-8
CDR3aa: CASSSVDTDTQYF

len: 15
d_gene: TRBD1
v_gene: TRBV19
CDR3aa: CASSPWDRGPDGYTF

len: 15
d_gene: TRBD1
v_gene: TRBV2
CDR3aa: CASSEWDRGDAEAFF

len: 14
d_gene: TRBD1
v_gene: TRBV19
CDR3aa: CASSQDRTNYGYTF

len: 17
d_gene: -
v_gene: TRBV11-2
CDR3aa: CASSLSRLQYSANTQYF

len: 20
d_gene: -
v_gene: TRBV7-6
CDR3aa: CASSLADWAEPNSGANVLTF

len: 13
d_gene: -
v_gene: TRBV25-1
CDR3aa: CASSPENSPEAFF

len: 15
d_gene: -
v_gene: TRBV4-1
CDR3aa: CASSQERIGQDEQYF